This TCR beta chain was sequenced during a study of T cell repertoires in aging, cancer and after chemotherapy. The template was genomic DNA from peripheral blood, not RNA. The germline V gene encodes CDR1 LNHDA and CDR2 SQIVND (reference sequence). The V end was cut by 4 bases, the J end by 5 bases, with 12 bases between. This CDR3 has 14 amino acids. Findings and caveats of the study: The repertoire data cannot show anything about immunological memory following chemotherapy. Compared with age-matched healthy donors, untreated hematological or solid cancer patients showed higher blood TCR clonality.

Relative to its sample, this clonotype is large. The antigen remains unidentified. Multiplex touch-down PCR with TRB-A/B primers amplified rearranged V-D-J TRB sequences. TCRdb re-analysed the multiplex PCR reads in MiXCR, keeping a single row per CDR3 protein. The data hold 2,500 to 3,000 distinct CDR3 sequences, with 28% observed a single time. The source is a human donor with a solid tumor. The source material was blood. The rearrangement joins TRBV19 to TRBJ1-5; possibly TRBD1 for D (5 bases). The CDR3, as DNA: TGTGCCAGTAGTACCCAGGGCGAGCATCAGCCCCAGCATTTT. It encodes CASSTQGEHQPQHF. The full variable domain, rest sourced from reference TRBV19 and TRBJ1-5, is DGGITQSPKYLFRKEGQNVTLSCEQNLNHDAMYWYRQDPGQGLRLIYYSQIVNDFQKGDIAEGYSVSREKKESFPLTVTSAQKNPTAFYLCASSTQGEHQPQHFGDGTRLSIL.